These T cell receptor beta chains were read from a single sample in a study of blood T cell repertoires in COVID-19. Data came from immunoSEQ multiplex PCR; TCRdb stores just in-frame clones and leaves some out. This sample has 390,000 or so clones, with 80% to 90% found just once. Specimen: PBMCs or T cells enriched from blood (not recorded which). The receptors were gathered from a man between 18 and 35 years old who had recovered from COVID-19. The CDR3 runs from the conserved cysteine through the conserved F or W. D genes are given only for firm matches. Rows may omit the clone size; those that give it use once, few, many or a size class.

V gene	D gene	J gene	CDR3 length	clone size	CDR3 protein	CDR3 DNA
TRBV19	.	TRBJ1-1	14	.	CASSIGQTNTEAFF	TGTGCCAGTAGTATAGGACAGACGAACACTGAAGCTTTCTTT
TRBV3-1/TRBV3-2	TRBD2	TRBJ2-7	14	few	CASSRTSGRYEQYF	TGTGCCAGCAGCCGGACTAGCGGGAGATACGAGCAGTACTTC
TRBV4-1	.	TRBJ1-2	12	.	CASSLLMGGYTF	TGCGCCAGCAGCTTGTTGATGGGCGGCTACACCTTC
TRBV19	.	TRBJ1-2	12	.	CASRELRGGYTF	TGTGCCAGTAGAGAATTGCGCGGTGGCTACACCTTC
TRBV21-1	.	TRBJ1-4	20	.	CASSKAQYGDRGYVNEKLFF	TGTGCCAGCAGCAAAGCTCAGTACGGGGACAGGGGGTACGTGAATGAAAAACTGTTTTTT
TRBV5-1	TRBD2	TRBJ2-3	16	.	CASSSGKLAGADTQYF	TGCGCCAGCAGCTCTGGGAAACTAGCGGGAGCAGATACGCAGTATTTT
TRBV19	TRBD1	TRBJ1-5	16	.	CASSLLPGQGNQPQHF	TGTGCCAGTAGTTTACTACCGGGACAGGGTAATCAGCCCCAGCATTTT
TRBV27	TRBD2	TRBJ2-7	15	.	CASSYGTSGSYEQYF	TGTGCCAGCAGCTATGGGACTAGCGGTTCCTACGAGCAGTACTTC
TRBV5-1	.	TRBJ2-1	12	few	CASSLVLGEQFF	TGCGCCAGCAGCTTGGTGCTAGGAGAGCAGTTCTTC
TRBV11-2	TRBD2	TRBJ2-1	15	once	CASSSVLAAYNEQFF	TGTGCCAGCAGCTCCGTTCTAGCGGCCTACAATGAGCAGTTCTTC
TRBV3-1/TRBV3-2	.	TRBJ1-1	15	.	CASSLGATGNTEAFF	TGTGCCAGCAGCCTCGGCGCGACAGGGAACACTGAAGCTTTCTTT
TRBV28	TRBD2	TRBJ2-7	14	.	CASSGSGSLYEQYF	TGTGCCAGCAGCGGTAGCGGGAGTTTATACGAGCAGTACTTC